Sequencing of this T cell receptor beta chain was carried out in a study of blood T cells in healthy people across ages. Next came a second PCR, run for about 6 to 12 cycles, which used a sample-barcoded 5' primer along with a J-beta primer mix. TCRdb itself ran the 5' RACE reads through MiXCR, one entry per CDR3 protein. In the table there are some 1.5 million distinct CDR3 sequences, 28% of which are singletons. General study results and limits: The percentage of naive T cells correlated strongly with TCR beta diversity.

Drawn from each donor were around 9.1 milliliters of peripheral blood. Of note for this clonotype: No antigen is known for it.

The CDR3 is 15 amino acids. V lost 0 bases, J lost 7 bases, and 6 bases stayed unmatched. CDR1 SGHDN and CDR2 FVKESK come from the germline V gene. The source is a woman aged 30 to 39 in good health. V usage is TRBV14 and J usage is TRBJ2-1; 7 bases are a match to TRBD1. Material: blood. The CDR3 DNA follows: TGTGCCAGCAGCCAAGAAGGGGCCAGGGGGAATGAGCAGTTCTTC. This codes for CASSQEGARGNEQFF.